This passage covers 19 T cell receptor beta chains from one sample sequenced in a study of cytomegalovirus exposure and HLA in healthy donors. The PCR made use of 60 Vbeta and 13 Jbeta primers. Clones were sequenced by immunoSEQ multiplex PCR, and TCRdb holds only the in-frame ones, with some missing. The sample consists of around 80,000 clones, over 9.5% of them appearing once. The material sequenced was PBMCs. These receptors all come from a man aged 55 to 70 in good health and CMV-seropositive.

This clone occurred a few times. This chain connects TRBV10-2 to TRBJ2-2; tentative D call: TRBD2 (6 bases). Per the germline V gene, CDR1 is WSHSY and CDR2 is SAAADI. The V and J ends lost 5 bases and 0 bases respectively, with 10 bases between them. The CDR3 has 15 amino acids. Written as DNA, the CDR3 is TGCGCCAGCAGTCCCCGGGGGTCGAACACCGGGGAGCTGTTTTTT. It is translated as CASSPRGSNTGELFF.

Details on this clone: Compared with germline, one end of the junction differs, possibly owing to a read error. This chain links TRBV5-1 with TRBJ2-1; a weak D match, TRBD1 (6 bases). CDR1 is SGHRS, CDR2 YFSETQ, per germline. The CDR3 is 13 residues long. CDR3 loop: CASSPDRYNGQFF. In DNA form, the CDR3 reads TGCGCCAGCAGCCCGGACAGATACAATGGGCAGTTCTTC.

The rearrangement joins TRBV7-2 to TRBJ2-3; the match to TRBD2 covers 10 bases. Germline loops: CDR1 SGHTA, CDR2 FQGNSA. The CDR3 is 15 residues long. V gave up 1 base and J gave up 8 bases; unmatched junction bases: 6. The CDR3 region is CASSLDQRGGLTQYF. The CDR3, as DNA: TGTGCCAGCAGCTTAGACCAGCGGGGGGGCCTTACGCAGTATTTT.

This chain links TRBV5-1 with TRBJ2-1; 9 nucleotides align to TRBD2. V gave up 4 bases and J gave up 4 bases; unmatched junction bases: 6. This CDR3 region has 15 residues. The germline V gene encodes CDR1 SGHRS and CDR2 YFSETQ. The CDR3 region has the DNA TGCGCCAGCAGCCGCGCGGGGGGGGCTTACAATGAGCAGTTCTTC. Protein sequence: CASSRAGGAYNEQFF.

There are a few counts of this clone. This rearrangement joins TRBV7-8 to TRBJ2-3; D gene uncertain. CDR1 and CDR2 from the germline V gene are SGHVS and FQNEAQ. V was pared by 1 base and J by 0 bases, with 8 bases between. The CDR3 loop spans 15 amino acids. The CDR3 bases are TGTGCCAGCAGCTTAGTCTCCAGAAGCACAGATACGCAGTATTTT. It specifies CASSLVSRSTDTQYF. The complete variable domain, with remaining parts taken from reference TRBV7-8 and TRBJ2-3, reads GAGVSQSPRYKVAKRGQDVALRCDPISGHVSLFWYQQALGQGPEFLTYFQNEAQLDKSGLPSDRFFAERPEGSVSTLKIQRTQQEDSAVYLCASSLVSRSTDTQYFGPGTRLTVL.

This clone was seen more than once but under ten times. The chain employs TRBV6-5 and TRBJ2-1, with a tentative D call TRBD2 (7 bases). CDR1 is MNHEY and CDR2 is SVGAGI in the germline V gene. Trimming stripped 8 bases from V and 9 bases from J, with 20 bases between. CDR3 length: 14 residues. This CDR3 reads CASWRGEGLSEQFF. Written as DNA, the CDR3 is TGTGCCAGCTGGAGGGGGGAGGGCCTGAGTGAGCAGTTCTTC.

The chain has TRBV6-1 and TRBJ1-2; D perhaps matches TRBD1 (5 bases). The CDR3 is made up of 13 amino acids. Between the trimmed V and J ends, which lost 4 bases and 3 bases, there was a span of 9 bases. Looked up from germline, CDR1 is MNHNS and CDR2 is SASEGT. CDR3 loop: CASSGGTDYGYTF. CDR3 nucleotides: TGTGCCAGCAGTGGGGGGACTGACTATGGCTACACCTTC.

This clone appeared a few times. This chain connects TRBV30 to TRBJ2-1; D possibly corresponds to TRBD2 (6 bases). Deletions cut 3 bases from V and 7 bases from J, with 19 bases between. The CDR3 consists of 15 residues. Germline V gene lookup returns CDR1 GTSNPN and CDR2 SVGIG (reference sequence). The CDR3 loop reads CAWSGGASTWNEQFF. As DNA, the CDR3 is TGTGCCTGGAGCGGGGGAGCATCTACGTGGAATGAGCAGTTCTTC.

This clone has more than one count but fewer than ten. This chain uses TRBV9 with TRBJ2-7; D perhaps matches TRBD1 (6 bases). The CDR3 sequence is 15 residues long. Germline V gives CDR1 SGDLS, CDR2 YYNGEE. V dropped 2 bases and J dropped 3 bases, with 15 bases sitting between them. This chain's CDR3 is CASSVAGGYNYEQYF. CDR3 nucleotides: TGTGCCAGCAGCGTTGCTGGGGGCTACAACTACGAGCAGTACTTC.

The V call is TRBV23-1, the J call TRBJ1-1, with TRBD1 as a possible D gene (6 bases). TRBV23-1 is an ORF for which the function is uncertain. The CDR3 loop spans 15 amino acids. Trimming took off 2 bases at V and 0 bases at J, with 10 bases between the two ends. The CDR3 sequence is CASSQKNRVNTEAFF. The CDR3 DNA reads TGCGCCAGCAGTCAAAAGAACAGGGTGAACACTGAAGCTTTCTTT.

This clone has only a few counts. The rearrangement uses TRBV11-3 and TRBJ1-1; weak D call: TRBD1 (6 bases). From germline, CDR1 is SGHNT and CDR2 YENEEA. With 5 bases removed from V and 3 bases from J, the gap between germline ends came to 10 bases. The CDR3 totals 13 residues. The CDR3 spells CASSQGWDTEAFF. CDR3 bases: TGTGCCAGCAGCCAGGGGTGGGACACTGAAGCTTTCTTT.

CDR3 loop: CASAPTGTGELFF. DNA of the CDR3: TGTGCTAGTGCCCCGACAGGGACCGGGGAGCTGTTTTTT. The chain employs TRBV12-5 and TRBJ2-2, with TRBD1 matching over 7 bases. V lost 7 bases to trimming and J lost 5 bases; unmatched junction nucleotides: 4. The CDR3 sequence is 13 residues long. CDR1 is LGHNT and CDR2 is FRNRAP in the germline V gene.

The chain joins TRBV7-3 to TRBJ2-6, with TRBD1 matching 10 bases. The CDR3 length is 17 residues. After removal of 5 bases from V and 2 bases from J, the junction contained 6 bases not matched to a gene. CDR1 and CDR2 from the germline V gene are SGHTA and FQGTGA. CDR3 sequence reads: CASSAGTGAPGANVLTF. The CDR3 DNA reads TGTGCCAGCAGCGCCGGGACAGGGGCCCCTGGGGCCAACGTCCTGACTTTC.

About this clone: Other DNA sequences of this sample code for an identical CDR3. The chain employs TRBV6-5 and TRBJ1-5, with TRBD1 matching 7 bases. V was clipped by 8 bases and J by 7 bases; unmatched bases: 8. The CDR3 runs 13 residues. Germline CDR1 and CDR2: MNHEY and SVGAGI. The CDR3 region has the DNA TGTGCCAGCTCCCGCCAGGGGGGACAGCCCCAGCATTTT. Its translation: CASSRQGGQPQHF.

This clone appeared once. This is likely a read error, given that the CDR3 carries no conserved phenylalanine or tryptophan at its end. Because the CDR3's place on the DNA is in doubt, the DNA is left out and the CDR3 is given as listed by TCRdb. The rearrangement uses TRBV29-1 and TRBJ2-2; TRBD2 is the table's D call and was not checked against the DNA. Germline CDR1 and CDR2: SQVTM and ANQGSEA. Both ends counted, the CDR3 spans 11 residues. This CDR3 reads CSVRDAGEMFL.

This clone was seen a few times. V is TRBV9 and J is TRBJ2-5; perhaps TRBD1 as D (5 bases). CDR3 length: 14 residues. V was cut by 0 bases and J by 4 bases, with 10 bases left in between. From germline, CDR1 is SGDLS and CDR2 YYNGEE. The CDR3 DNA reads TGTGCCAGCAGCGTAGGTCAAGGGGTAGAGACCCAGTACTTC. Protein sequence: CASSVGQGVETQYF.

This clone appeared a few times. The genes are TRBV18 and TRBJ2-7; maybe TRBD1 (6 bases). Germline V gene data show CDR1 as KGHSH and CDR2 as LQKENI. This CDR3 is built from 12 residues. V lost 6 bases to trimming and J lost 3 bases, with 9 bases between them. The DNA for the CDR3 is TGTGCCAGCTCCGGGGACATCTACGAGCAGTACTTC. Translated: CASSGDIYEQYF.

The CDR3 spells CASSRGGTDSGYTF. In DNA form, the CDR3 reads TGCGCCAGCAGCCGGGGGGGAACCGATAGCGGCTACACCTTC. V is TRBV5-1 and J is TRBJ1-2, with a tentative D call TRBD1 (5 bases). The CDR3 covers 14 residues. Germline CDR1 and CDR2: SGHRS and YFSETQ. V lost 4 bases, J lost 8 bases, and 18 bases lay in between.

This clone was observed a handful of times. The chain couples TRBV11-2 to TRBJ1-2; TRBD1 might be the D (5 bases). Trimming took 1 base from V and 8 from J, leaving 11 bases between them. This CDR3 region has 13 residues. Germline-derived CDR1 and CDR2 are SGHAT and FQNNGV. DNA for the CDR3: TGTGCCAGCAGCTTAGTCGGGGGGAACGGCTACACCTTC. Encoded protein: CASSLVGGNGYTF.